One sample yielded the 22 T cell receptor beta chains listed below, sequenced in a study of CD4 and CD8 cells across lung adenocarcinoma regions. TCRdb reanalysed the PCR reads using MiXCR and keeps one entry per CDR3 protein. The sample consists of roughly 7,600 distinct CDR3 sequences, 53% of them appearing once. Sequencing used CD8+ T cells from the center of a lung tumor. These receptors were taken from a male donor with lung adenocarcinoma. The CD4 and CD8 labels of this study may be unreliable.

This chain connects TRBV6-1 to TRBJ1-5, with 7 positions matching TRBD1. The CDR3 covers 15 residues. Germline CDR1 is MNHNS and CDR2 is SASEGT. With 6 bases clipped from V and 2 bases from J, the junction kept 7 bases outside the gene matches. The chain's CDR3 is CASRATGSGNQPQHF. CDR3 DNA sequence: TGTGCCAGCAGAGCGACAGGGTCGGGCAATCAGCCCCAGCATTTT.

The rearrangement uses TRBV10-1 and TRBJ2-1; no firm D call. V lost 5 bases to trimming and J lost 10 bases, with 12 bases between them. The CDR3 extends over 12 amino acids. CDR1 and CDR2 (germline): WNHNN, SYGVQD (reference sequence). The CDR3 sequence is CASSKTQEEQFF. DNA for the CDR3: TGCGCCAGCAGTAAAACTCAGGAAGAGCAGTTCTTC.

The chain is built from TRBV7-2 and TRBJ1-6; D uncertain. CDR3 length: 14 residues. In germline, CDR1 is SGHTA, CDR2 FQGNSA. V was pared by 5 bases and J by 6 bases, with 11 bases between. The chain's CDR3 is CASSPQLSNSPLHF. The CDR3 DNA is TGTGCCAGCAGCCCACAACTGTCTAATTCACCCCTCCACTTT.

This rearrangement joins TRBV10-1 to TRBJ2-3, with D possibly matching TRBD2 (5 bases). Trimming removed 3 bases at V and 5 bases at J, with 12 bases between. The germline V gene has CDR1 WNHNN and CDR2 SYGVQD (reference sequence). The CDR3 contains 14 residues. CDR3 sequence: CASSDPRAGDTQYF. CDR3 bases: TGCGCCAGCAGTGACCCGAGGGCAGGAGATACGCAGTATTTT.

V and J are TRBV12-3 or TRBV12-4 and TRBJ2-1; D may be TRBD2 (6 bases). Gene TRBJ2-7 matches the end of the DNA better, so the J call may be wrong. The CDR3 loop spans 15 amino acids. The CDR3 reads CASSRDSGSSYEQYF. CDR3 in DNA: TGTGCCAGCAGTCGGGACTCTGGGAGCTCCTACGAGCAGTACTTC.

The sample holds many counts of this clonotype. The chain combines TRBV10-1 with TRBJ2-1; 12 bases map to TRBD2. The CDR3 loop spans 13 amino acids. The V gene end was trimmed by 6 bases and the J gene end by 7 bases; junction bases not matched to a gene: 1. Germline V gene sequence: CDR1 WNHNN, CDR2 SYGVQD (reference sequence). The DNA for the CDR3 is TGCGCCAGCAGCCTAGCGGGAGGGAATGAGCAGTTCTTC. Amino acids: CASSLAGGNEQFF.

Many counts were recorded for this clonotype. V is TRBV6-1 and J is TRBJ1-4; 8 bases map to TRBD1. Germline CDR1 and CDR2: MNHNS and SASEGT. The CDR3 is 17 residues long. The junction had 8 bases not matched to a gene; V was cut back by 4 bases and J by 1 base. The CDR3 DNA follows: TGTGCCAGCAGTGCCCGCCCGGGACAGGAAACTAATGAAAAACTGTTTTTT. It codes for CASSARPGQETNEKLFF.

At least ten counts were recorded for this clonotype. Mismatch with germline at one junction end may stem from a read error. This chain uses TRBV6-1 with TRBJ2-7; 10 bases map to TRBD1. This CDR3 contains 15 residues. Germline V gene lookup returns CDR1 MNHNS and CDR2 SASEGT. The CDR3 DNA reads as TGTGCCAGCACTGAAGACAGGGGGCTATACTACGAGCAGTACTTC. Translation: CASTEDRGLYYEQYF.

V usage is TRBV6-1 and J usage is TRBJ2-1, with TRBD2 identical over 14 bases. Judging by the DNA end, TRBJ2-5 fits better; the J call may be wrong. CDR3 length: 15 amino acids. CDR1 is MNHNS, CDR2 SASEGT, per germline. CDR3 in amino acids: CASSGLAGGPETQYF. The CDR3 DNA follows: TGTGCCAGCAGTGGACTAGCGGGGGGGCCAGAGACCCAGTACTTC.

This clonotype has a single count. The rearrangement joins TRBV24-1 to TRBJ2-5; D ambiguous. This CDR3 is 12 amino acids long. Germline V CDR1 and CDR2: KGHDR, SFDVKD. Deletions cut 3 bases from V and 11 bases from J, with 12 bases between. CDR3 protein: CATSDGESWQYF. The CDR3 coding sequence is TGTGCCACCAGTGATGGGGAATCGTGGCAGTACTTC.

The chain recombines TRBV3-1 with TRBJ2-3; TRBD2 aligns across 9 bases. This CDR3 contains 17 residues. V trimming: 3 bases; J trimming: 4 bases; junction bases outside the gene matches: 11. Germline lookup yields CDR1 LGHDT and CDR2 YNNKEL (reference sequence). The CDR3 DNA reads TGTGCCAGCAGCCAGCTTCGGGGGGGCGGGGGGGCAGATACGCAGTATTTT. Its translation is CASSQLRGGGGADTQYF.

This clonotype was seen a handful of times. J is TRBJ1-3 and V is TRBV6-5, with unresolved D. Trimming removed 2 bases from V and 0 bases from J, with 11 bases in between. CDR1 is MNHEY and CDR2 is SVGAGI in the germline V gene. The CDR3 extends over 16 amino acids. This CDR3 reads CASSYDGRASGNTIYF. The CDR3 nucleotides read TGTGCCAGCAGTTACGACGGACGGGCCTCTGGAAACACCATATATTTT.

The gene calls are TRBV6-1 and TRBJ2-5; D call uncertain. The germline V gene encodes CDR1 MNHNS and CDR2 SASEGT. The CDR3 spans 14 residues. The V gene lost 3 bases and the J gene lost 4 bases, with 12 bases spanning the gap. For the CDR3, the DNA is TGTGCCAGCAGTGATTACGGCATGGGAGAGACCCAGTACTTC. Translating it yields CASSDYGMGETQYF.

The DNA of the CDR3 is TGTGCCATCAGTGCAGCTCCGGGACAGGGTATCAGTGAGCAGTTCTTC. Its translation: CAISAAPGQGISEQFF. This chain joins TRBV10-3 and TRBJ2-1; 9 nucleotides line up with TRBD1. This CDR3 has 16 amino acids. The J segment lost 9 bases and the V segment lost 4 bases, leaving 13 bases of the junction unmatched. The germline V gene encodes CDR1 ENHRY and CDR2 SYGVKD.

This chain links TRBV10-2 with TRBJ2-5; TRBD2 aligns across 13 bases. The CDR3 covers 18 residues. The V gene's germline CDR1 is WSHSY and CDR2 SAAADI. J lost 0 bases, V lost 6 bases, and 10 bases had no gene match. The CDR3 spells CASRPPGLAGTYQETQYF. In DNA form, the CDR3 reads TGCGCCAGCAGACCGCCGGGACTAGCGGGGACGTACCAAGAGACCCAGTACTTC.

The chain is built from TRBV6-1 and TRBJ2-2; D remains unclear. There are 14 residues in the CDR3. The V end lost 7 bases, the J end lost 4 bases, and 13 bases lay between the germline ends. From germline, CDR1 is MNHNS and CDR2 SASEGT. CDR3 sequence reads: CASMPTLSTGELFF. The CDR3 DNA reads TGTGCCAGCATGCCGACACTATCCACCGGGGAGCTGTTTTTT.

This clonotype occurred once. The junction departs from germline at one end; a sequencing error may be responsible. This chain uses TRBV27 with TRBJ2-3; TRBD1 matches 7 bases. This CDR3 is 15 amino acids long. From germline, CDR1 is MNHEY and CDR2 SMNVEV (reference sequence). CDR3 protein: CASSWRVGGTDMQYF. In DNA form, the CDR3 reads TGTGCCAGCAGTTGGCGGGTAGGGGGCACAGATATGCAGTATTTT.

J is TRBJ2-2 and V is TRBV6-5, with no clear D. The CDR3 is 14 amino acids. CDR1 is MNHEY and CDR2 is SVGAGI in the germline V gene. V was trimmed by 2 bases and J by 5 bases, leaving 9 bases between them. The CDR3 region is CASSYGRATGELFF. Written as DNA, the CDR3 is TGTGCCAGCAGTTACGGTAGAGCAACCGGGGAGCTGTTTTTT.

This clonotype came up a few times. The V and J genes are TRBV9 and TRBJ1-6; D gene ambiguous. The CDR3 is 15 residues long. CDR1 and CDR2 from the germline V gene are SGDLS and YYNGEE. With 0 bases removed from V and 9 bases from J, the gap between germline ends came to 13 bases. The CDR3 nucleotides are TGTGCCAGCAGCGTAGATGGGTCTGAATCTTCACCCCTCCACTTT. This encodes CASSVDGSESSPLHF.

At least ten counts were recorded for this clonotype. The chain combines TRBV10-1 with TRBJ2-5; TRBD2 matches 7 bases. The J call may be wrong; the DNA end is better matched by TRBJ2-7. The CDR3 spans 13 residues. Germline V lookup: CDR1 WNHNN, CDR2 SYGVQD (reference sequence). The CDR3 protein is CASGRGLLLEQYF. DNA of the CDR3: TGCGCCAGCGGGAGGGGCTTGCTACTCGAGCAGTACTTC.

The count of this clonotype is one. The DNA of the CDR3 is TGTGCCAGCAGGAGCGGGAGGGCCTTGGGTACGCAGTATTTT. Protein product: CASRSGRALGTQYF. This chain connects TRBV6-1 to TRBJ2-3, with 10 positions matching TRBD2. The trim removed 6 bases at V and 8 bases at J, leaving 8 bases unmatched. CDR1 MNHNS and CDR2 SASEGT come from the germline V gene. The CDR3 runs 14 residues.

This clonotype has only a few counts. The J gene is TRBJ2-5, the V gene TRBV6-1, with 9 bases matching TRBD1. With the DNA end fitting TRBJ2-7 better, the J assignment may be wrong. The CDR3 runs to 13 residues. Germline V gives CDR1 MNHNS, CDR2 SASEGT. CDR3 protein: CASSGTGYGEQYV. In DNA form, the CDR3 reads TGTGCCAGTTCCGGGACAGGGTACGGCGAGCAGTACGTC.